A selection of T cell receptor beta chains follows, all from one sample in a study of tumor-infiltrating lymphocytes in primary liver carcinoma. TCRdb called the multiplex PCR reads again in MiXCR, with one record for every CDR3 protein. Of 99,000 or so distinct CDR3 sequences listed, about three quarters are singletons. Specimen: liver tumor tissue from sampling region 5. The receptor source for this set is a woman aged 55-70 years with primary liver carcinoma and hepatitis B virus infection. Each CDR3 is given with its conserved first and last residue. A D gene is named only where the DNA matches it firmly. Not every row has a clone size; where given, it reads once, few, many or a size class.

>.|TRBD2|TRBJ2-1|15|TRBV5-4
TGTGCCAGCAGTCCCCCGGGGGGGACGGGCGAGGAGCAGTTCTTC
CASSPPGGTGEEQFF
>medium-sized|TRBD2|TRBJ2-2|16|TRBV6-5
TGTGCCAGCAGATTTGGCCTAGCGGGTTCTGCCGGGGAGCTGTTTTTT
CASRFGLAGSAGELFF
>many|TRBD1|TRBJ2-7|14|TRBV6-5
TGTGCCAGTCTTCCGGGACAGGGTTCGAACGAGCAGTACTTC
CASLPGQGSNEQYF
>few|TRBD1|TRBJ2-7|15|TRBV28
TGTGCCAGCAGCCTGGCCAGGGGGACAGGGAGTGAGCAGTACTTC
CASSLARGTGSEQYF
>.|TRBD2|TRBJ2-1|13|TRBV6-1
TGTGCCATAATTGAGCTAGCGGTGACCCAGCAGTTCTTC
CAIIELAVTQQFF
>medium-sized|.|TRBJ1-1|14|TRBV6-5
TGTGCCAGCAGTTACTCGTGGGACGGTCCTGAAGCTTTCTTT
CASSYSWDGPEAFF
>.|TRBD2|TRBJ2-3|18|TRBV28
TGTGCCAGCAATCCTGCTTTTAGCGGGCCTCTCGGGGCAGATACGCAGTATTTT
CASNPAFSGPLGADTQYF
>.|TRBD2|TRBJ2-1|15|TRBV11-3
TGTGCCAGCATCGTGGGACTAGCGGGAGCGAATGAGCAGTTCTTT
CASIVGLAGANEQFF
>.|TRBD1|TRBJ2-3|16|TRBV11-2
TGTGCCAGCAGCTTAGCCGGACAGGCGATCACAGAAACGCAGAACTTT
CASSLAGQAITETQNF
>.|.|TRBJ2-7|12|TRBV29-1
TGCAGCGTCGGGGGAGACTCCTACGAGCAGCACTTT
CSVGGDSYEQHF
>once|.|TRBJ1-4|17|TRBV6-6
TGTGCCAGCATTTCCTCGCAGGGGCCGATCGTGGACGAAAAACTGTTTTTT
CASISSQGPIVDEKLFF
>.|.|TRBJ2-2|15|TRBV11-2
TGTGTCAGCAGCCACGGGGCTAATGGCACCGGGGAGCTGTTTTTT
CVSSHGANGTGELFF
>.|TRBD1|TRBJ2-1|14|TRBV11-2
TGTGCCAGCAACTTAGATCCGGGGCTAGTGGGACAGTTGTTC
CASNLDPGLVGQLF
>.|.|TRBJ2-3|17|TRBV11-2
TGTGCCAGCAGCTTGACGGGGGCGATCAGTATAGGGGATGCGCTGTATTTT
CASSLTGAISIGDALYF
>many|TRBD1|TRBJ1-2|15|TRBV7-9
TGTGCCAGCAGCCACGGGACAGCAGGCACCTATGGCTACACCTTC
CASSHGTAGTYGYTF
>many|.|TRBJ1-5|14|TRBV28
TGTGCCAGCACCCCGGGGGGTGACTATCAGCCCCAGCATTTT
CASTPGGDYQPQHF
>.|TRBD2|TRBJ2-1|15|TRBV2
TGTGCCAGCGGCGCGGCTCTAGCGGGAGTGAGTGAGCAGTTCTTC
CASGAALAGVSEQFF
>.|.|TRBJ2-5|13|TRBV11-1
TGTGCCAGCAGCTTACAGTACCGGGAGACCCAGTACTTC
CASSLQYRETQYF
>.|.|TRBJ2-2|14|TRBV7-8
TGTGCCAGCAGGTTAGCTGCCGGCACCGGGGAGTTGTTTTTT
CASRLAAGTGELFF
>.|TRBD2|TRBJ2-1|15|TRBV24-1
TGTGCCACCAGTGATTACACTAGCGGGAGCAATGAGCAATTCTTC
CATSDYTSGSNEQFF
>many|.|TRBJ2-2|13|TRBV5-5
TGTGCCAGCAGGGGGATTTCCACCGGGGAGCTGTTTTTT
CASRGISTGELFF
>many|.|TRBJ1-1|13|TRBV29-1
TGCAGCGTTGAAGGACAGATGGGCACTGAAGCTTTCTTT
CSVEGQMGTEAFF
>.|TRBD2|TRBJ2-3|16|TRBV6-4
TGTCCCAGCAGTGAGTCTAGCGGGTCTAGCTCAGATACGCAGTATTTT
CPSSESSGSSSDTQYF
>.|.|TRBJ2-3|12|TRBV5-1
TGCACCAGCAGCTTGGAGTCGGATACGCGGTATTTT
CTSSLESDTRYF
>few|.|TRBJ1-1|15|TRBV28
TGTGCCAGCGCCCGCCCAGGAGACGTGAACACTGAAGCTTTCTTT
CASARPGDVNTEAFF